The 13 T cell receptor beta chains below were found in one sample sequenced in a study of T cells in tumors after PD-1 blockade (dated by TCRdb to about 2019). Library preparation employed the immunoSEQ multiplex PCR assay. TCRdb's version of the immuneACCESS table is confined to in-frame rearrangements and falls short of the full clone set. An unresolved V gene accounts for under half of the shortfall where checked; the remainder is of unknown origin. A total of roughly 19,000 clones appear in this sample, roughly 80% of them only once. The ten largest account for 20% to 30% of the sample. The material sequenced was PBMCs, taken after anti-PD-1 therapy. Receptor source: a human donor with advanced basal cell or squamous cell carcinoma (not recorded which).

The rearrangement uses TRBV24-1 and TRBJ1-5; D is unresolved. V lost 3 bases to trimming and J lost 5 bases, with 4 bases between them. The CDR3 contains 12 residues. Germline V gene sequence: CDR1 KGHDR, CDR2 SFDVKD. The CDR3: CATSDGDQPQHF. The DNA of the CDR3 is TGTGCCACCAGTGATGGAGATCAGCCCCAGCATTTT.

V usage is TRBV18 and J usage is TRBJ1-5; D is possibly TRBD1 (5 bases). Trimming removed 3 bases at V and 5 bases at J, with 17 bases between. CDR1 is KGHSH and CDR2 is LQKENI in the germline V gene. CDR3 length equals 16 residues. This CDR3 is CASSPRTWGSDQPQHF. CDR3 DNA: TGTGCCAGCTCACCGAGGACCTGGGGGTCGGATCAGCCCCAGCATTTT.

The chain is built from TRBV2 and TRBJ1-3; D might be TRBD1 (5 bases). Trimming removed 8 bases from V and 0 bases from J, with 14 bases in between. This CDR3 has 15 residues. Germline loops: CDR1 SNHLY, CDR2 FYNNEI. The CDR3, as DNA: TGTGCCAGCGATCTATCAGGGACCTCTGGAAACACCATATATTTT. Translating gives CASDLSGTSGNTIYF.

The chain is built from TRBV19 and TRBJ2-7, with a possible D match to TRBD1 (6 bases). The V gene lost 10 bases and the J gene lost 3 bases, with 13 bases spanning the gap. The germline gives CDR1 LNHDA, CDR2 SQIVND (reference sequence). The CDR3 spans 12 residues. CDR3 DNA: TGTGCCACCCAGGGGTCCTACTACGAGCAGTACTTC. Its protein is CATQGSYYEQYF.

The chain uses TRBV2 and TRBJ1-5; no reliable D call. The CDR3 sequence is 15 residues long. CDR1 and CDR2 (germline): SNHLY, FYNNEI. The V gene lost 6 bases and the J gene lost 2 bases, with 14 bases spanning the gap. In DNA form, the CDR3 reads TGTGCCAGCAGCGTGAACCCGGAGGGCAATCAGCCCCAGCATTTT. This encodes CASSVNPEGNQPQHF.

This chain links TRBV19 with TRBJ2-1, with TRBD1 identical over 8 bases. The germline V gene has CDR1 LNHDA and CDR2 SQIVND (reference sequence). CDR3 length: 12 residues. J gave up 9 bases and V 7 bases, and 5 bases lay outside the gene matches. CDR3 residues: CASTGQAFEQFF. The CDR3 coding sequence is TGTGCCAGTACGGGACAGGCTTTTGAGCAGTTCTTC.

A single count supports this clone. Germline is not matched at one junction end, which may reflect a read error. This chain joins TRBV6-6 and TRBJ2-7; 11 bases agree with TRBD2. The CDR3 has 15 residues. Per the germline V gene, CDR1 is MNHNY and CDR2 is SVGAGI (reference sequence). The CDR3 sequence is CASTYLAGGDYEQYF. The CDR3 DNA reads as TGTGCCAGCACTTACTTAGCGGGAGGGGACTACGAGCAGTACTTC.

The chain couples TRBV7-9 to TRBJ1-4; 10 bases fit TRBD1. The CDR3 runs to 16 residues. In germline, CDR1 is SEHNR, CDR2 FQNEAQ (reference sequence). With 5 bases clipped from V and 10 bases from J, the junction kept 13 bases outside the gene matches. In DNA, the CDR3 is TGTGCCAGCAGCCGTCCCGGGACAGGGGCAGCAGGAAAACTGTTTTTT. Translated, it gives CASSRPGTGAAGKLFF.

The chain combines TRBV24-1 with TRBJ2-1; D ambiguous. The CDR3 spans 17 residues. Trimming pared 4 bases from V and 5 bases from J, leaving 20 bases between. Germline CDR1 and CDR2: KGHDR and SFDVKD. In nucleotides, the CDR3 is TGTGCCACCAGTGAGGCGGACCCTAAGAAGGTCCACAATGAGCAGTTCTTC. It yields the protein CATSEADPKKVHNEQFF.

The chain is built from TRBV19 and TRBJ2-3; D is uncertain. The CDR3 is 16 residues long. Germline V CDR1 and CDR2: LNHDA, SQIVND (reference sequence). With 6 bases removed from V and 1 base from J, the gap between germline ends came to 17 bases. The CDR3 bases are TGTGCCAGTAGGCCGGTTCCGGCGGTCGGCACAGATACGCAGTATTTT. Translated, it gives CASRPVPAVGTDTQYF.

The chain recombines TRBV7-3 with TRBJ2-1; no clear D gene. Germline V gene lookup returns CDR1 SGHTA and CDR2 FQGTGA. CDR3 length: 12 residues. Trimming removed 1 base at V and 7 bases at J, with 5 bases between. Here the CDR3 reads CASSLMGNEQFF. The CDR3 nucleotides are TGTGCCAGCAGCTTAATGGGTAATGAGCAGTTCTTC.

The V gene is TRBV6-5, the J gene TRBJ1-2; D is perhaps TRBD1 (5 bases). CDR3 length equals 15 residues. Trimming cost V 7 bases and J 8 bases, with 23 bases left between them. Germline V gene sequence: CDR1 MNHEY, CDR2 SVGAGI. CDR3 amino acids: CASTTTRRGLEGYTF. The CDR3 DNA reads as TGTGCCAGCACGACGACACGTCGGGGCTTAGAAGGCTACACCTTC.

The chain uses TRBV2 and TRBJ1-1; maybe TRBD1 (5 bases). The germline V and J ends were trimmed by 0 bases and 7 bases, with 15 bases remaining between them. CDR3 length: 15 residues. In germline, CDR1 is SNHLY, CDR2 FYNNEI. The CDR3 protein is CASSEALGGPDEAFF. In DNA form, the CDR3 reads TGTGCCAGCAGTGAAGCGCTTGGGGGTCCAGATGAAGCTTTCTTT.